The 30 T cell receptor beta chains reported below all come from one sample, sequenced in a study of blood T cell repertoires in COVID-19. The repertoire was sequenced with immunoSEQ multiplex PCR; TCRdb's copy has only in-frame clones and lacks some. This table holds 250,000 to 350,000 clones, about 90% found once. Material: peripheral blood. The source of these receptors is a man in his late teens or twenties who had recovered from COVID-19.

CDR3 region: CASSYGRGSSRNTGELFF. CDR3 in DNA: TGTGCCAGCAGTTACGGTCGGGGATCGTCACGTAACACCGGGGAGCTGTTTTTT. The chain joins TRBV6-2 or TRBV6-3 to TRBJ2-2; tentative D call: TRBD2 (5 bases). This CDR3 is 18 amino acids long. The germline gives CDR1 MNHEY, CDR2 SVGEGT. Trimming left V 2 bases short and J 2 bases short, with 18 bases between.

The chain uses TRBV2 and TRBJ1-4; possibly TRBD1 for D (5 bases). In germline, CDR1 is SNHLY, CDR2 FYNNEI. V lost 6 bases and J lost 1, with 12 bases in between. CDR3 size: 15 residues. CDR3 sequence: CASRTFGGTNEKLFF. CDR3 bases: TGTGCCAGCAGAACCTTCGGGGGAACTAATGAAAAACTGTTTTTT.

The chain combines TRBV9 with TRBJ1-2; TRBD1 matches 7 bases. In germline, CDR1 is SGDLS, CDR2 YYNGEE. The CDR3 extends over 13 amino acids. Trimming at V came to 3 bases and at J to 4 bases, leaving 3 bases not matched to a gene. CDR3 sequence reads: CASSEGQFYGYTF. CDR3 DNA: TGTGCCAGCAGCGAGGGACAGTTCTATGGCTACACCTTC.

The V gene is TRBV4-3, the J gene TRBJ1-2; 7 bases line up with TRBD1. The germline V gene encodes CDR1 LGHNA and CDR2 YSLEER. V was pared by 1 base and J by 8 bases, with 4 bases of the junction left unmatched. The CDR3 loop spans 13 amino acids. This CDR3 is CASSQGQGRGYTF. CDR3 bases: TGCGCCAGCAGCCAAGGACAGGGACGCGGCTACACCTTC.

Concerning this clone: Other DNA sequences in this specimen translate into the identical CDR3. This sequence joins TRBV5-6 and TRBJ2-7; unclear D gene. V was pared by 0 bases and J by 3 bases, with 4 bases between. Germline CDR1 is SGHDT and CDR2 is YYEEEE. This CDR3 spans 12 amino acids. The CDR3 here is CASSLANYEQYF. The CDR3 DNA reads TGTGCCAGCAGCTTGGCCAACTACGAGCAGTACTTC.

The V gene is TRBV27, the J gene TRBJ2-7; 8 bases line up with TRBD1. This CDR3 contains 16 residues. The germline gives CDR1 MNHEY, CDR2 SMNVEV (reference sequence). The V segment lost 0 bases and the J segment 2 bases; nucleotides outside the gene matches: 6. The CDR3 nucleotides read TGTGCCAGCAGTTTATCGAGGCAGGGGGCCACCTACGAGCAGTACTTC. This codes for CASSLSRQGATYEQYF.

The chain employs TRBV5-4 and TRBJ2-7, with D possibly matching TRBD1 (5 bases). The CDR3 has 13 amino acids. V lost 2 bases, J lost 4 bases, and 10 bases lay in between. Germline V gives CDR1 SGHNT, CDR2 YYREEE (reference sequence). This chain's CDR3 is CASSFGGAYEQYF. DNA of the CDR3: TGTGCCAGCAGCTTTGGTGGGGCGTACGAGCAGTACTTC.

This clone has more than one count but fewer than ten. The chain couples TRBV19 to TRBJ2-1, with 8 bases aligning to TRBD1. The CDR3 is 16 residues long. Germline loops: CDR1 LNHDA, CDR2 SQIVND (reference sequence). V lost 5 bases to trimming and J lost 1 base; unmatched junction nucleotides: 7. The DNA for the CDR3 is TGTGCCAGTAGTGGAGGCTGGACAGGGTCCTACAATGAGCAGTTCTTC. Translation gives CASSGGWTGSYNEQFF.

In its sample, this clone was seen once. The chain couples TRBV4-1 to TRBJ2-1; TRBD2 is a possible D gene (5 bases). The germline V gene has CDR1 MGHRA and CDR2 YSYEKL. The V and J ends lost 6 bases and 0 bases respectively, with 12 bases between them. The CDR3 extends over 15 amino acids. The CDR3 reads CASSGLTYSYNEQFF. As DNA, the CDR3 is TGCGCCAGCAGTGGACTTACCTACTCCTACAATGAGCAGTTCTTC.

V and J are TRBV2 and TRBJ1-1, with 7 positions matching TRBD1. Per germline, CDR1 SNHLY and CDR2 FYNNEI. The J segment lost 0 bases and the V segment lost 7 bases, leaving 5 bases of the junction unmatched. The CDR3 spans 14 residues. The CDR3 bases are TGTGCCAGCACCCCGGGACAGCTGAACACTGAAGCTTTCTTT. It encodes CASTPGQLNTEAFF.

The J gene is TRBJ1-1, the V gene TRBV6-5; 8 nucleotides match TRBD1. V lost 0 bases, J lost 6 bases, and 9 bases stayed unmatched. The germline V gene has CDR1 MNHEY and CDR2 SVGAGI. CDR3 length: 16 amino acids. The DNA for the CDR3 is TGTGCCAGCAGTTACTCCGTCCAGACAGGGGAACCTGAAGCTTTCTTT. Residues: CASSYSVQTGEPEAFF.

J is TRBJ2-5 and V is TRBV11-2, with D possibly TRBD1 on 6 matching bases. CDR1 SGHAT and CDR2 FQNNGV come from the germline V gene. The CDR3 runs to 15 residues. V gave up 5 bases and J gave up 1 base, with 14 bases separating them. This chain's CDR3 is CASSRTGNSQETQYF. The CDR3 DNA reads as TGTGCCAGCAGCCGTACAGGGAATTCCCAAGAGACCCAGTACTTC.

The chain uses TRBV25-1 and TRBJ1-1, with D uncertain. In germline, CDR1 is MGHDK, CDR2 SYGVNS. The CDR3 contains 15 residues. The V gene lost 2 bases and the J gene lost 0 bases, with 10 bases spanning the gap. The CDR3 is CASSENGGLNTEAFF. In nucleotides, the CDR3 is TGTGCCAGCAGTGAAAACGGCGGCTTGAACACTGAAGCTTTCTTT.

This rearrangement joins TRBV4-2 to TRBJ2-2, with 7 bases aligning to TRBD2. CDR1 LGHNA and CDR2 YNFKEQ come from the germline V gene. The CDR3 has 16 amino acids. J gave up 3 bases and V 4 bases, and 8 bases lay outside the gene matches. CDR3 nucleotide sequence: TGTGCCAGCAGCCCGGGGGAGGGACGGGACACCGGGGAGCTGTTTTTT. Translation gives CASSPGEGRDTGELFF.

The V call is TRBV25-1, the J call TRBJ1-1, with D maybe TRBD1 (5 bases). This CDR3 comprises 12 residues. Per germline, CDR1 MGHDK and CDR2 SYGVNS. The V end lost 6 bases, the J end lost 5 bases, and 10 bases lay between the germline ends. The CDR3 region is CASRGGGTEAFF. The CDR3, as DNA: TGTGCCAGCAGGGGGGGAGGAACTGAAGCTTTCTTT.

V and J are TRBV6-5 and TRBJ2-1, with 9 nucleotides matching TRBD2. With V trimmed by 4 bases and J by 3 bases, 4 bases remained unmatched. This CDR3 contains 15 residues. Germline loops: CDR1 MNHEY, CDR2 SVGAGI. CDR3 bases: TGTGCCAGCAGTTTCGATAGCGGGAGCTACAATGAGCAGTTCTTC. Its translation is CASSFDSGSYNEQFF.

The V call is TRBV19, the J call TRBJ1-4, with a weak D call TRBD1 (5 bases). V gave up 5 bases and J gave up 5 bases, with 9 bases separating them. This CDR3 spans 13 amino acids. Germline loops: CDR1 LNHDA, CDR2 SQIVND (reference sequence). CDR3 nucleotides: TGTGCCAGTAGTGACAGCCAAAATGAAAAACTGTTTTTT. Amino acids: CASSDSQNEKLFF.

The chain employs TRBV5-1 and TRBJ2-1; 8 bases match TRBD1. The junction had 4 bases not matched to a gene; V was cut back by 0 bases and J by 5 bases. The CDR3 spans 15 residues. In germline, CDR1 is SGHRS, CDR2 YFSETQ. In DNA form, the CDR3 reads TGCGCCAGCAGCTTGGCTACGACAGGGGACAATGAGCAGTTCTTC. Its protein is CASSLATTGDNEQFF.

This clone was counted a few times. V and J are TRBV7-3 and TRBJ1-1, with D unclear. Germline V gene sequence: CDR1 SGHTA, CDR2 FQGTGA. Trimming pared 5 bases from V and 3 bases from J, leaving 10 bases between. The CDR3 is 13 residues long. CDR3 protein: CASSANTYTEAFF. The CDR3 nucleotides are TGTGCCAGCAGCGCCAACACCTACACTGAAGCTTTCTTT.

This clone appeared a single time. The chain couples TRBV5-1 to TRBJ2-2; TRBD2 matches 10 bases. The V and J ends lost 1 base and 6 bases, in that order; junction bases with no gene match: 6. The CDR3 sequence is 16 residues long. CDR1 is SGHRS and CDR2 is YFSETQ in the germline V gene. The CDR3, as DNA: TGCGCCAGCAGCTTGATCGGACTAGCGGCGGCCGGGGAGCTGTTTTTT. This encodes CASSLIGLAAAGELFF.

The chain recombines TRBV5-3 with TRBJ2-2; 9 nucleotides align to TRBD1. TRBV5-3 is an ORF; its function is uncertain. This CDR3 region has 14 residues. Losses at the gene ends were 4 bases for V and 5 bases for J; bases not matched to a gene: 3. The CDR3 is CARSRDRETGELFF. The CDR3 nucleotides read TGTGCCAGAAGCCGGGACAGGGAGACCGGGGAGCTGTTTTTT.

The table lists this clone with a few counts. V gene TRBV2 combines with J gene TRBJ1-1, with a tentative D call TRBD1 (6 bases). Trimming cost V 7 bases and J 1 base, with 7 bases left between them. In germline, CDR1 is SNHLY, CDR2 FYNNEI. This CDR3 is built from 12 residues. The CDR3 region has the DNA TGTGCCAGCACCAGGGGGAACACTGAAGCTTTCTTT. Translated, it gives CASTRGNTEAFF.

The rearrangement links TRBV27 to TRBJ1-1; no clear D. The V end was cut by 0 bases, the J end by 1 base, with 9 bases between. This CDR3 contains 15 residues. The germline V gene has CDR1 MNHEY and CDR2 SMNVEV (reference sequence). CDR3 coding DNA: TGTGCCAGCAGTTTATCAGGAGGTCCGAACACTGAAGCTTTCTTT. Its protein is CASSLSGGPNTEAFF.

CDR3: CASSQAGRGNEQFF. The CDR3, as DNA: TGTGCCAGCAGCCAAGCTGGGCGGGGCAATGAGCAGTTCTTC. The chain employs TRBV3-1 (or the pseudogene TRBV3-2) and TRBJ2-1; D may be TRBD2 (6 bases). V was shortened by 1 base and J by 6 bases, with 10 bases between the two germline ends. The CDR3 spans 14 residues. Germline lookup yields CDR1 LGHDT and CDR2 YNNKEL (reference sequence).

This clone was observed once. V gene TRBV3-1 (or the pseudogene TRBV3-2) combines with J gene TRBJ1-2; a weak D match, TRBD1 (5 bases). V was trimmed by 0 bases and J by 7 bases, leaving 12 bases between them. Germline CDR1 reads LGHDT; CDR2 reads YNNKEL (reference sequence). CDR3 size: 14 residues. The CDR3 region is CASSQEPGVGGYTF. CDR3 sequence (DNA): TGTGCCAGCAGCCAAGAACCGGGGGTGGGTGGCTACACCTTC.

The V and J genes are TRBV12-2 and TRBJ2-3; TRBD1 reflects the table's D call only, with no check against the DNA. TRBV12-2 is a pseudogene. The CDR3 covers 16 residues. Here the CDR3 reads CASRDRDRGPGDTQYF. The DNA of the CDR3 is TGTGCAAGTCGCGACCGGGACAGGGGGCCTGGGGATACGCAGTATTTT.

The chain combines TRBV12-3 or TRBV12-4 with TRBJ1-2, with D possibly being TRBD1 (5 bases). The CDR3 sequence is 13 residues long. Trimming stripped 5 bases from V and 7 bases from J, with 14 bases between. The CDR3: CASSPQGGTGYTF. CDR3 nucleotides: TGTGCCAGCAGTCCGCAGGGAGGGACTGGCTACACCTTC.

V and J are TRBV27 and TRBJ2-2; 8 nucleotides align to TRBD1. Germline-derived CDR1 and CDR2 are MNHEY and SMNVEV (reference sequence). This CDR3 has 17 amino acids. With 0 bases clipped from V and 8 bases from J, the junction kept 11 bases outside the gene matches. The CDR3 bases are TGTGCCAGCAGTTTATCCGGACAGGGCATTGCCGTGGGGGAGCTGTTTTTT. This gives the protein CASSLSGQGIAVGELFF.

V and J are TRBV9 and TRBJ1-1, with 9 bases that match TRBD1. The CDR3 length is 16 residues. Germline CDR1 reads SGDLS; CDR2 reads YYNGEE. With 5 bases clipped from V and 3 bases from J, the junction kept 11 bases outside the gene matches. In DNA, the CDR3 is TGTGCCAGCAGAGGGACAGGGAGTGGCAGGGACACTGAAGCTTTCTTT. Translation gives CASRGTGSGRDTEAFF.

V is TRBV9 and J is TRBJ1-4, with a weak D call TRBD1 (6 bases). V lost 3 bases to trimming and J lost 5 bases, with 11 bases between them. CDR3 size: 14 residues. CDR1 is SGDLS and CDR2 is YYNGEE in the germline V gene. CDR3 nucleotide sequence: TGTGCCAGCAGCGGAGGGGGTTCAAATGAAAAACTGTTTTTT. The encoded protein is CASSGGGSNEKLFF. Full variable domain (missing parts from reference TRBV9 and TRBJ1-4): DSGVTQTPKHLITATGQRVTLRCSPRSGDLSVYWYQQSLDQGLQFLIQYYNGEERAKGNILERFSAQQFPDLHSELNLSSLELGDSALYFCASSGGGSNEKLFFGSGTQLSVL.